These 13 T cell receptor beta chains originate from one sample sequenced in a study of shared clonotypes between healthy human individuals. The data were produced by immunoSEQ multiplex PCR, yet TCRdb's version contains in-frame clones alone and is incomplete. Seen here are roughly 2 million clones, about 94% observed once, and the top ten hold around 0.13%. The sequenced material came from naive CD4+ T cells sorted from blood. This sample's subset: CD45RA+ positively selected. The source is a man between 18 and 29 years old in good health.

The CDR3: CASSSRLAGGPYNEQFF. CDR3 nucleotides: TGTGCCAGCTCATCGCGACTAGCGGGAGGGCCCTACAATGAGCAGTTCTTC. This chain uses TRBV18 with TRBJ2-1, with 14 positions matching TRBD2. V gave up 5 bases and J gave up 2 bases; unmatched junction bases: 5. The CDR3 covers 17 residues. Germline V CDR1 and CDR2: KGHSH, LQKENI. Combining the CDR3 with reference TRBV18 and TRBJ2-1 gives the whole variable domain NAGVMQNPRHLVRRRGQEARLRCSPMKGHSHVYWYRQLPEEGLKFMVYLQKENIIDESGMPKERFSAEFPKEGPSILRIQQVVRGDSAAYFCASSSRLAGGPYNEQFFGPGTRLTVL.

This clone appeared a single time. The rearrangement joins TRBV28 to TRBJ1-1; 7 bases align to TRBD1. Germline CDR1 and CDR2: MDHEN and SYDVKM. Trimming cost V 10 bases and J 8 bases; bases outside gene matches: 10. The CDR3 runs 12 residues. The CDR3 loop reads CATSLLTGEAFF. Here the CDR3 DNA reads TGTGCCACCTCGCTATTGACAGGGGAAGCTTTCTTT.

V and J are TRBV9 and TRBJ2-5; TRBD2 agrees at 7 bases. Germline-derived CDR1 and CDR2 are SGDLS and YYNGEE. The CDR3 sequence is 14 residues long. The ends lost 4 bases at V and 3 bases at J; junction bases unmatched: 6. CDR3 in amino acids: CASSSLAKEETQYF. CDR3 nucleotides: TGTGCCAGCAGCTCACTAGCGAAGGAAGAGACCCAGTACTTC.

The J gene is TRBJ1-2, the V gene TRBV9; unclear D gene. V gave up 2 bases and J gave up 4 bases, with 12 bases separating them. This CDR3 is 14 amino acids long. Germline V gene sequence: CDR1 SGDLS, CDR2 YYNGEE. The CDR3 protein is CASSVSSVLYGYTF. DNA for the CDR3: TGTGCCAGCAGCGTCAGTTCAGTACTCTATGGCTACACCTTC.

The chain couples TRBV18 to TRBJ2-7; 10 bases fit TRBD2. With V trimmed by 2 bases and J by 5 bases, 9 bases remained unmatched. The germline CDR1 and CDR2 sequences are KGHSH and LQKENI. The CDR3 extends over 16 amino acids. CDR3 protein: CASSPSGRGTPHEQYF. CDR3 in DNA: TGTGCCAGCTCACCAAGCGGGAGGGGGACCCCCCACGAGCAGTACTTC.

The chain links TRBV6-1 to TRBJ2-7; D not certain. Trimming stripped 6 bases from V and 0 bases from J, with 9 bases between. This CDR3 region has 13 residues. Germline-derived CDR1 and CDR2 are MNHNS and SASEGT. CDR3 bases: TGTGCCAGCAGGAACGCGGTCTCCTACGAGCAGTACTTC. Its translation is CASRNAVSYEQYF.

To note about this clone: In the same sample, other DNA sequences code for this CDR3. V usage is TRBV7-3 and J usage is TRBJ2-7; possibly TRBD1 for D (6 bases). The CDR3 sequence is 14 residues long. Germline loops: CDR1 SGHTA, CDR2 FQGTGA. V was shortened by 2 bases and J by 4 bases, with 12 bases between the two germline ends. CDR3: CASSLGQPPYEQYF. The CDR3 DNA sequence: TGTGCCAGCAGCTTAGGACAGCCGCCTTACGAGCAGTACTTC.

The genes are TRBV27 and TRBJ2-7, with 7 positions matching TRBD1. Trimming took 6 bases from V and 0 from J; bases not matched to a gene: 5. CDR1 and CDR2 from the germline V gene are MNHEY and SMNVEV (reference sequence). The CDR3 is 14 residues long. CDR3 loop: CASSWTGSSYEQYF. The CDR3, as DNA: TGTGCCAGCAGCTGGACAGGATCCTCCTACGAGCAGTACTTC.

J is TRBJ1-5 and V is TRBV18; 10 bases fit TRBD1. The germline gives CDR1 KGHSH, CDR2 LQKENI. This CDR3 comprises 16 residues. J lost 3 bases, V lost 3 bases, and 5 bases had no gene match. The CDR3 DNA follows: TGTGCCAGCTCACCCCCCGGGACAGGGGACAATCAGCCCCAGCATTTT. Translating it yields CASSPPGTGDNQPQHF.

The chain is built from TRBV19 and TRBJ2-5, with D possibly being TRBD1 (6 bases). CDR1 and CDR2 (germline): LNHDA, SQIVND (reference sequence). The ends were cut back, 4 bases at V and 4 bases at J, with 13 bases in the middle. The CDR3 loop spans 14 amino acids. In DNA, the CDR3 is TGTGCCAGTAGTACCGACAGGACAGTAGAGACCCAGTACTTC. It is translated as CASSTDRTVETQYF.

The gene calls are TRBV6-1 and TRBJ2-2, with D possibly being TRBD2 (6 bases). V gave up 6 bases and J gave up 4 bases, with 9 bases separating them. Germline V gene data show CDR1 as MNHNS and CDR2 as SASEGT. The CDR3 loop spans 13 amino acids. The CDR3 sequence is CASRNSGTGELFF. The CDR3 nucleotides are TGTGCCAGCAGAAATAGCGGCACCGGGGAGCTGTTTTTT.

This chain joins TRBV5-1 and TRBJ1-2; D not certain. Germline V gene data show CDR1 as SGHRS and CDR2 as YFSETQ. V was trimmed by 0 bases and J by 5 bases, leaving 11 bases between them. This CDR3 spans 14 amino acids. The CDR3 sequence: CASSLEGSEYGYTF. As DNA, the CDR3 is TGCGCCAGCAGCTTGGAGGGCAGTGAGTATGGCTACACCTTC.

The J gene is TRBJ1-4, the V gene TRBV27; D call uncertain. The ends were cut back, 3 bases at V and 8 bases at J, with 10 bases in the middle. The CDR3 is made up of 13 amino acids. Germline lookup yields CDR1 MNHEY and CDR2 SMNVEV (reference sequence). CDR3 sequence: CASSFRVREKLFF. Written as DNA, the CDR3 is TGTGCCAGCAGTTTCCGGGTGAGGGAAAAACTGTTTTTT.